Listed below are T cell receptor beta chains from one sample, sequenced in a study of cytomegalovirus exposure and HLA in healthy donors. TCRdb's copy holds only in-frame clones and misses some; the assay was immunoSEQ multiplex PCR. Among approximately 110,000 clones listed, around 82% were seen once. Material: PBMCs. The receptors derive from a man aged 35-49 years in good health and CMV-seronegative. Each CDR3 is given without its conserved first and last residue. D genes are given only for firm matches. Clone size is stated in some rows and not others, as once, few, many or a class when expanded.

J | D | V | size | CDR3
TRBJ1-5 | NA | TRBV27 | NA | ASSRYRENNQPQH
TRBJ2-1 | NA | TRBV7-3 | NA | ASSPAPTGLYNEQF
TRBJ2-2 | TRBD1 | TRBV27 | NA | ASSRDRTGELF
TRBJ1-2 | NA | TRBV5-6 | few | ASSLGPTENYGYT
TRBJ2-7 | NA | TRBV13 | NA | ASSLGQGGVDEQY
TRBJ2-7 | TRBD1 | TRBV13 | NA | ASSTQDREAIYEQY
TRBJ2-5 | NA | TRBV4-2 | NA | ASSQGSGHETQY
TRBJ2-7 | NA | TRBV30 | NA | AWKLADTYEQY
TRBJ2-4 | TRBD1 | TRBV7-9 | NA | ASSLVTGEKNIQY
TRBJ2-5 | NA | TRBV10-1 | NA | ASSEVQGGRNRETQY
TRBJ1-1 | NA | TRBV30 | NA | AKGRGETEAF
TRBJ2-2 | TRBD1 | TRBV19 | few | ASTRTGDTGELF
TRBJ2-1 | NA | TRBV7-2 | NA | ASSPTRQGYNEQF
TRBJ2-1 | NA | TRBV5-1 | few | ASSYSRVNEQF
TRBJ2-6 | NA | TRBV12-5 | NA | ASLVSGANVLT
TRBJ2-1 | TRBD2 | TRBV30 | few | AWVTSGGFSYNEQF
TRBJ2-7 | NA | TRBV25-1 | NA | ASSDIYEQY
TRBJ1-3 | TRBD1 | TRBV19 | once | ASGTGAGNTIY
TRBJ1-2 | NA | TRBV19 | few | ASSMSQGRNYGYT
TRBJ1-5 | NA | TRBV7-2 | NA | ASSTRLSGAQPQH
TRBJ2-1 | NA | TRBV2 | NA | ASRPSGYNEQF
TRBJ2-2 | TRBD1 | TRBV12-5 | NA | ASGLGDRRNTGELF
TRBJ2-7 | TRBD1 | TRBV28 | NA | ASSFDRAGEQY
TRBJ2-7 | NA | TRBV7-8 | NA | ASSLGPSSYEQY
TRBJ1-1 | NA | TRBV30 | few | AWSVLSGMNTEAF
TRBJ1-3 | NA | TRBV10-3 | NA | ASTGSIGNTIY
TRBJ1-1 | NA | TRBV11-3 | NA | ASSLNTLNTEAF
TRBJ1-2 | TRBD1 | TRBV5-4 | NA | ASSPKQSGTATGYT
TRBJ2-7 | NA | TRBV6-5 | NA | ASSFTGTLNYEQY
TRBJ2-6 | NA | TRBV27 | few | ASSLGRYSGANVLT
TRBJ1-1 | NA | TRBV7-9 | NA | ASSRLLEGPEAF
TRBJ2-2 | NA | TRBV29-1 | NA | SVDQGNTGELF
TRBJ1-3 | NA | TRBV11-2 | NA | ASSLVPGFGNTIY
TRBJ2-2 | TRBD1 | TRBV5-4 | few | ASRKDRATTGELF
TRBJ2-7 | NA | TRBV19 | NA | ASSPPGYDYEQY
TRBJ1-4 | NA | TRBV27 | NA | ASSRGGGEKLF
TRBJ2-2 | TRBD1 | TRBV5-1 | NA | ASGLDRANTGELF
TRBJ1-2 | NA | TRBV29-1 | once | SVGAGNYGYT
TRBJ1-5 | TRBD1 | TRBV2 | NA | ASSRDSQGNQPQH
TRBJ2-2 | TRBD2 | TRBV7-6 | NA | ASSLRGSGGRGELF
TRBJ2-7 | NA | TRBV10-3 | NA | AISSDRGSYEQY
TRBJ1-1 | NA | TRBV6-1 | NA | ASRARDTATEAF